The TCR beta chain under discussion was sequenced for a study of T cell repertoires in cytomegalovirus infection. Study results and limitations: Within the response measured ex vivo, HLA-C-restricted CMV-specific TCR beta clonotypes were dominant.

MiXCR, applied by TCRdb to the reads, yields one record per CDR3 protein. The sample consists of tens of thousands of distinct CDR3 sequences, 20% to 30% of them appearing once. This clonotype was seen more than once but under ten times. The antigen is undetermined. This CDR3 spans 11 amino acids. Germline CDR1 reads MDHEN; CDR2 reads SYDVKM. V lost 8 bases and J 5 bases, leaving 8 bases between the germline ends. Sequenced material: CD8+ T cells from cultured PBMCs, taken from culture after CMV antigen stimulation. This sequence originates from a human donor in good health (CMV status not recorded). Some clones in this sample may be carry-over from other donors' samples. The chain has TRBV28 and TRBJ2-3; no clear D gene. The DNA for the CDR3 is TGTGCCAGCCTCTCGCAAGATACGCAGTATTTT. Protein product: CASLSQDTQYF.